A single T cell receptor beta chain is shown here with its context. This sample is part of a study of control samples from healthy donors and cancer patients. Measured with immunoSEQ multiplex PCR; TCRdb has only the in-frame clones, and not every one. Of approximately 72,000 clones listed, about nine tenths are singletons. This CDR3 has 13 amino acids. Deletions cut 5 bases from V and 8 bases from J, with 15 bases between. Germline-derived CDR1 and CDR2 are SGHNT and YENEEA. The chain recombines TRBV11-3 with TRBJ1-1; D possibly corresponds to TRBD1 (6 bases). The clonotype originates from a man aged 45-60 years in good health. Sequenced material: blood. DNA for the CDR3: TGTGCCAGCAGCGAAGGGGGGGTCGCCGAAGCTTTCTTT. It specifies CASSEGGVAEAFF.